The T cell receptor (beta chain) under discussion was sequenced for a study of blood T cells in healthy people across ages (dated by TCRdb to the mid-2010s). Describing the broader study: In model experiments, roughly one uniquely barcoded TCR beta cDNA molecule per two T cells was captured by template switching. The study analyzed two additional independent replicas of 1 million unique cDNA reads from the same blood draw for two donors, one aged 18 to 29 and one aged 80 or older. The donors were divided into four age groups: young (average around 16 years), middle-aged (around 37), aged (approximately 62) and long-lived (82). To track age-related changes in TCR beta repertoire diversity, the study relied on deep sequencing normalized with unique cDNA molecular identifiers. To avoid experimental bias, donors of different ages were spread randomly across the sequencing lanes. Overall study results and their limits: Since profiling was done on bulk unsorted PBMCs, naive and antigen-experienced compartments could not be conclusively compared. A strong correlation was found between observed TCR beta diversity and the percentage of naive T cells measured by flow cytometry. Because the CMV infection status of the donors was unknown, age-related changes in expanded clonotypes may potentially have been confounded. Estimates of total diversity based on one million sequenced T cells were regarded as lower bounds and as underestimates. As age increased, observed TCR beta diversity per million T cells dropped in a roughly linear way, and a significant reduction was already evident by age 40. Compared with the aged group, the long-lived group had more naive CD4+ T cells, fewer expanded clones and increased TCR diversity, suggesting age selection.

Donors were 39 systemically healthy Caucasian individuals from Russia aged roughly 6 to 90 years. Each donor gave 8 to 10 milliliters of peripheral blood, drawn into EDTA-treated Vacutainer tubes. Ficoll-Paque density-gradient centrifugation was used to isolate PBMCs, with at least 6 million per sample. Trizol reagent was used to extract total RNA from PBMCs, with at least 5.5 micrograms per sample. The percentages of naive CD45RAhigh/CD27high T cells were determined by flow cytometry on a PBMC aliquot from every donor. Including cysteine and phenylalanine, the CDR3 has 14 amino acids. Here the CDR3 DNA is all that survives: 42 bases in frame from base 1. From the germline V gene, CDR1 is SQVTM and CDR2 is ANQGSEA. The junction shows trimming of 7 bases on V and 1 base on J, and the gene matches do not reach 6 bases of it. A word on this clonotype: Its target antigen remains unknown. Qualities for individual bases were not recorded, and no much larger clone is one base off.

Receptor libraries were prepared by 5' RACE. Sequenced on an Illumina HiSeq 2500. The second PCR ran for roughly 6 to 11 cycles and used a J-beta primer mix along with a sample-barcoded 5' primer. Each TCR beta cDNA molecule received a unique molecular identifier from a template-switch 5' adaptor carrying 12 random nucleotides. Each sample yielded at least 3 million CDR3-containing paired-end reads. All of the RNA was converted into first-strand cDNA using the Mint cDNA synthesis kit, with a TRBC-specific oligonucleotide serving as the primer. All cDNA was treated with uracil-DNA glycosylase and then went through a first 18-cycle PCR with the universal primers M1SS and BC2_uni_R. Processing in the source paper ran as follows. For normalization, 1 million high-quality reads were randomly selected from each sample, with every read carrying a distinct molecular identifier. Instead of being binned into consensus sequences, reads with shared molecular identifiers were discarded. MiTCR, with a Q25 quality threshold and the strictest error-elimination algorithm, was used for CDR3 identification, clonotype clustering and error correction. Lower-bound total TCR beta diversity was estimated with a nonparametric unseen species model using Euler transformation. The raw public data were reprocessed by TCRdb itself: fastp quality trimming at Q25, MiXCR clonotype calling, in-frame beta chains only. Rows with a matching CDR3 protein are joined into one entry that keeps the most common DNA and genes. These V and J calls derive from TCRdb rather than the authors' analysis. Within this sample are 790,000 or so distinct CDR3 sequences, with less than 60% of them counted one time only. Together, the top ten hold 15% to 20% of the sample.

The V and J genes are TRBV29-1 and TRBJ2-3; 9 middle bases align to TRBD2. This TCR came from a man older than 75 in good health. The source material was blood. The sequenced DNA is TGCAGCGGCGATAGCGGGAGCGGCACAGATACGCAGTATTTT. This yields the protein CSGDSGSGTDTQYF.